This TCR beta chain was sequenced for a study of breast tumors, draining lymph nodes, adjacent tissues. This clonotype occurred many times. Samples came from axillary lymph nodes draining the breast cancer. MiXCR, applied by TCRdb to the multiplex PCR reads, yields one record per CDR3 protein. The sample lists about 180,000 distinct CDR3 sequences; roughly 30% were seen once. Germline V gene data show CDR1 as SGHRS and CDR2 as YFSETQ. The CDR3 is made up of 17 amino acids. The ends lost 2 bases at V and 8 bases at J; junction bases unmatched: 12. The V and J genes are TRBV5-1 and TRBJ2-1, with 11 positions matching TRBD2. The sequence came from a female donor with breast cancer. Some clones in this sample may be carry-over from other donors' samples. Specimen: axillary lymph node tissue. The chain's CDR3 is CASSLKTSGGMIDEQFF. CDR3 nucleotides: TGCGCCAGCAGCTTAAAAACTAGCGGGGGCATGATCGATGAGCAGTTCTTC.